In this sample, the clone carrying this T cell receptor (beta chain) turned up many times. These data come from a study of T-cell reconstitution after alpha-beta-depleted transplantation in children. As it was prepared, the TCRbeta library received unique molecular identifiers. MiXCR, run by TCRdb on the PCR reads, gives a single entry per CDR3 protein. Of over 100,000 distinct CDR3 sequences in the sample, 10% were seen once. The CDR3 is 12 amino acids. The V and J ends lost 8 bases and 4 bases, in that order; junction bases with no gene match: 4. Germline-derived CDR1 and CDR2 are MNHEY and SVGEGT. The genes are TRBV6-2 or TRBV6-3 and TRBJ2-5, with 7 bases fitting TRBD1. Sequencing used PBMCs, obtained before TCRalphabeta/CD19-depleted stem cell transplant. The source is a boy aged 2-9 years with acute lymphoblastic leukemia, due to receive a stem cell transplant. The CDR3 is CASGRQGETQYF. The DNA for the CDR3 is TGTGCCAGCGGAAGACAGGGAGAGACCCAGTACTTC.